One and the same sample provided the 27 T cell receptor beta chains below, sequenced in a study of regulatory T cells in long-lasting Graves disease. HTBI primers from iRepertoire and Arm-PCR of CDR3 regions yielded the TCR beta libraries. TCRdb processed the multiplex PCR reads anew with MiXCR; each CDR3 protein has one entry. Among 250,000 or so distinct CDR3 sequences listed, roughly 18% were seen once. Described time point: newly diagnosed GD, antithyroid drugs for less than 3 months. PBMCs provided the RNA from which the TCR library was made. These data were also reused for a study on T cells in Graves' hyperthyroidism and ophthalmopathy.

The sample in question was peripheral blood mononuclear cells (PBMCs), obtained at new diagnosis, from a patient treated with antithyroid drugs. All receptors come from a woman aged 30 to 39 with Graves disease.

In its sample, this clonotype was seen many times. The gene calls are TRBV28 and TRBJ1-2; TRBD1 matches 7 bases. Trimming at V came to 5 bases and at J to 8 bases, leaving 5 bases not matched to a gene. This CDR3 is built from 12 residues. Germline CDR1 and CDR2: MDHEN and SYDVKM. CDR3 coding DNA: TGTGCCAGCAGTGCGACAGGGTGGGGCTACACCTTC. Amino acids: CASSATGWGYTF.

This clonotype was detected ten times or more. The chain carries TRBV10-2 and TRBJ2-5; D is unclear. Trimming took 3 bases from V and 5 from J, leaving 19 bases between them. This CDR3 is 16 amino acids long. Germline V gene sequence: CDR1 WSHSY, CDR2 SAAADI. The CDR3 DNA follows: TGCGCCAGCAGTGACTACCTCGGGCCTCCTGGGGAGACCCAGTACTTC. Translated: CASSDYLGPPGETQYF.

Regarding this clonotype: The junction does not match germline at one end; this may be a read error. The chain is built from TRBV20-1 and TRBJ2-1, with a tentative D call TRBD1 (5 bases). The CDR3 is 15 residues long. Germline V gene sequence: CDR1 DFQATT, CDR2 SNEGSKA (reference sequence). DNA of the CDR3: TGCAGTGTTAGACTCCCACCGACAGACTACAATGAGCAGTTCTTC. Protein sequence: CSVRLPPTDYNEQFF.

This clonotype has at least ten counts. CDR3 protein: CASSQELLTETQYF. The CDR3 region has the DNA TGTGCCAGCAGCCAAGAATTACTAACGGAGACCCAGTACTTC. The chain joins TRBV4-2 to TRBJ2-5; no clear D. The V end was cut by 0 bases, the J end by 5 bases, with 10 bases between. The CDR3 consists of 14 residues. Germline V gene sequence: CDR1 LGHNA, CDR2 YNFKEQ.

In its sample, this clonotype was seen many times. The chain recombines TRBV6-1 with TRBJ2-7, with 10 bases aligning to TRBD2. Germline trimming cut 6 bases from V and 7 bases from J; bases unmatched to any gene: 9. Germline values: CDR1 MNHNS, CDR2 SASEGT. The CDR3 loop spans 14 amino acids. Here the CDR3 DNA reads TGTGCCAGCAGACTAGCGGGGCCCGGTAGGGAGCAGTACTTC. Its translation: CASRLAGPGREQYF.

As concerns this clonotype: A junction boundary mismatches the germline segment, possibly from a read error. J is TRBJ2-7 and V is TRBV12-3 or TRBV12-4; a possible D gene is TRBD1 (5 bases). The CDR3 covers 14 residues. The CDR3 reads CASSLGAGPYEHYF. DNA for the CDR3: TGTGCCAGCAGTTTAGGGGCAGGGCCCTACGAGCATTACTTC.

This clonotype was counted many times. The V call is TRBV18, the J call TRBJ1-5; 9 nucleotides agree with TRBD1. Germline V gene lookup returns CDR1 KGHSH and CDR2 LQKENI. The J segment lost 4 bases and the V segment lost 8 bases, leaving 6 bases of the junction unmatched. The CDR3 is 14 amino acids. CDR3 protein: CASSLGTGNQPQHF. CDR3 coding DNA: TGTGCCAGCAGTTTAGGGACAGGGAATCAGCCCCAGCATTTT.

The genes are TRBV2 and TRBJ2-5; D possibly matches TRBD1 or TRBD2 (6 bases each). The germline gives CDR1 SNHLY, CDR2 FYNNEI. V lost 10 bases and J 3 bases, leaving 15 bases between the germline ends. The CDR3 sequence is 13 residues long. The CDR3 region has the DNA TGTGCCAACAGAAGGGGGGCAGAAGAGACCCAGTACTTC. Its protein is CANRRGAEETQYF. Complete variable domain (other parts from reference TRBV2 and TRBJ2-5): EPEVTQTPSHQVTQMGQEVILRCVPISNHLYFYWYRQILGQKVEFLVSFYNNEISEKSEIFDDQFSVERPDGSNFTLKIRSTKLEDSAMYFCANRRGAEETQYFGPGTRLLVL.

This clonotype was found many times. The gene calls are TRBV20-1 and TRBJ2-5; 9 nucleotides align to TRBD2. Germline CDR1 reads DFQATT; CDR2 reads SNEGSKA (reference sequence). The CDR3 has 16 amino acids. The J segment lost 1 base and the V segment lost 1 base, leaving 7 bases of the junction unmatched. CDR3 sequence reads: CSARVGAGGTQETQYF. The DNA for the CDR3 is TGCAGTGCTAGAGTCGGGGCGGGGGGGACCCAAGAGACCCAGTACTTC.

At least ten counts were recorded for this clonotype. One junction end does not reproduce the germline sequence, and a read error may be involved. The J gene is TRBJ2-1, the V gene TRBV5-1; 8 bases are shared with TRBD2. There are 16 residues in the CDR3. Germline CDR1 reads SGHRS; CDR2 reads YFSETQ. CDR3 region: CASSFLTRGVGNEQFF. The CDR3 DNA follows: TGTGCCAGCAGCTTCCTAACGCGGGGGGTGGGTAATGAGCAGTTCTTC.

This clonotype was seen repeatedly, ten times or more. The chain recombines TRBV11-2 with TRBJ2-1; 13 nucleotides agree with TRBD2. Germline CDR1 and CDR2: SGHAT and FQNNGV. Trimming at V came to 5 bases and at J to 5 bases, leaving 9 bases not matched to a gene. The CDR3 is 17 amino acids. CDR3 region: CASSLSWTSGGHNEQFF. The DNA of the CDR3 is TGTGCCAGCAGCCTCTCGTGGACTAGCGGGGGCCACAATGAGCAGTTCTTC. The full variable domain, in which reference TRBV11-2 and TRBJ2-1 provide the parts outside the CDR3, is EAGVAQSPRYKIIEKRQSVAFWCNPISGHATLYWYQQILGQGPKLLIQFQNNGVVDDSQLPKDRFSAERLKGVDSTLKIQPAKLEDSAVYLCASSLSWTSGGHNEQFFGPGTRLTVL.

This clonotype was recorded many times. The J gene is TRBJ1-3, the V gene TRBV12-3 or TRBV12-4; TRBD1 aligns across 8 bases. The CDR3 has 16 residues. Trimming cost V 4 bases and J 3 bases; bases outside gene matches: 8. This CDR3 is CASSSRTGMSGNTIYF. CDR3 bases: TGTGCCAGCAGTTCGCGGACAGGGATGAGTGGAAACACCATATATTTT.

There are many counts of this clonotype. The chain combines TRBV6-1 with TRBJ2-7; 7 nucleotides agree with TRBD1. The ends lost 11 bases at V and 5 bases at J; junction bases unmatched: 15. Per germline, CDR1 MNHNS and CDR2 SASEGT. The CDR3 contains 14 residues. CDR3 coding DNA: TGTGCCTGCACTGGAGTGACAGGGAGTGACGAGCAGTACTTC. Protein: CACTGVTGSDEQYF.

In this sample, this clonotype turned up a few times. The rearrangement uses TRBV20-1 and TRBJ2-1, with TRBD1 identical over 11 bases. The V segment lost 6 bases and the J segment 6 bases; nucleotides outside the gene matches: 7. Per the germline V gene, CDR1 is DFQATT and CDR2 is SNEGSKA (reference sequence). The CDR3 extends over 14 amino acids. The DNA of the CDR3 is TGCAGTGCGACTACCGGGACAGGGGGCAATGAGCAGTTCTTC. Translated, it gives CSATTGTGGNEQFF.

The chain has TRBV5-4 and TRBJ2-7, with D possibly matching TRBD2 (6 bases). In germline, CDR1 is SGHNT, CDR2 YYREEE (reference sequence). Trimming removed 4 bases at V and 7 bases at J, with 21 bases between. The CDR3 runs 15 residues. The CDR3 region has the DNA TGTGCCAGCAGCCCGGGCGGGGACTCCCACCGGGAGCAGTACTTC. Protein product: CASSPGGDSHREQYF. Full variable domain (missing parts from reference TRBV5-4 and TRBJ2-7): ETGVTQSPTHLIKTRGQQVTLRCSSQSGHNTVSWYQQALGQGPQFIFQYYREEENGRGNFPPRFSGLQFPNYSSELNVNALELDDSALYLCASSPGGDSHREQYFGPGTRLTVT.

This clonotype was seen at least ten times. The chain is built from TRBV28 and TRBJ1-6; D gene uncertain. Germline values: CDR1 MDHEN, CDR2 SYDVKM. V was cut by 5 bases and J by 7 bases, with 6 bases left in between. This CDR3 has 12 amino acids. The CDR3 spells CASSKSNSPLHF. CDR3 DNA sequence: TGTGCCAGCAGTAAGAGCAATTCACCCCTCCACTTT.

This clonotype was observed many times. The chain links TRBV2 to TRBJ2-2; 7 bases are a match to TRBD1. The CDR3 has 14 amino acids. V lost 8 bases and J lost 4; bases outside the gene matches: 7. The germline V gene encodes CDR1 SNHLY and CDR2 FYNNEI. The CDR3 region has the DNA TGTGCCAGCGCCCCAACAGGGGTCACCGGGGAGCTGTTTTTT. It is translated as CASAPTGVTGELFF.

The chain has TRBV10-1 and TRBJ1-6; D unresolved. The CDR3 runs 14 residues. V was clipped by 6 bases and J by 8 bases, with 14 bases between them. Per the germline V gene, CDR1 is WNHNN and CDR2 is SYGVQD (reference sequence). The CDR3 protein is CASRPTPADSPLHF. In DNA, the CDR3 is TGCGCCAGCAGACCGACACCAGCCGATTCACCCCTCCACTTT.

This clonotype was found many times. The chain combines TRBV4-2 with TRBJ2-3, with D hard to call. This CDR3 spans 15 amino acids. Trimming took off 0 bases at V and 7 bases at J, with 14 bases between the two ends. Germline assignment: CDR1 LGHNA and CDR2 YNFKEQ. The CDR3 DNA follows: TGTGCCAGCAGCCAAGAGGACGACCGCACGTATACGCAGTATTTT. Translating gives CASSQEDDRTYTQYF.

This clonotype was recorded at least ten times. V is TRBV3-1 and J is TRBJ2-2; D is possibly TRBD1 (6 bases). CDR1 LGHDT and CDR2 YNNKEL come from the germline V gene (reference sequence). This CDR3 is 15 amino acids long. The V end was cut by 0 bases, the J end by 1 base, with 6 bases between. The CDR3 DNA reads TGTGCCAGCAGCCAAGAGACAGGGAACACCGGGGAGCTGTTTTTT. Amino acid sequence: CASSQETGNTGELFF.

Notes on this clonotype: The junction shows a germline mismatch at one end, possibly a read error. This chain links TRBV7-9 with TRBJ2-1; either TRBD1 or TRBD2 may fit D (6 bases each). The J call may be mistaken, given a closer DNA end match to TRBJ2-5. The CDR3 has 13 amino acids. Germline V lookup: CDR1 SEHNR, CDR2 FQNEAQ (reference sequence). The CDR3 region is CASSLQRRGAQYF. The CDR3 bases are TGCGCCAGCAGCCTCCAGCGGAGGGGGGCCCAGTACTTC.

The sample holds many counts of this clonotype. The V and J genes are TRBV12-3 or TRBV12-4 and TRBJ2-7, with TRBD1 matching over 7 bases. This CDR3 comprises 14 residues. Trimming took 7 bases from V and 5 from J; bases not matched to a gene: 11. The CDR3 sequence: CASTKTGTEDEQYF. As DNA, the CDR3 is TGTGCCAGCACCAAGACCGGGACAGAGGACGAGCAGTACTTC.

V and J are TRBV6-1 and TRBJ1-6, with no clear D. The V end was cut by 8 bases, the J end by 4 bases, with 12 bases between. The length of the CDR3 is 14 residues. CDR1 MNHNS and CDR2 SASEGT come from the germline V gene. CDR3 loop: CASGRPRYNSPLHF. The DNA for the CDR3 is TGTGCCAGCGGGAGACCCCGATATAATTCACCCCTCCACTTT.

This clonotype was seen ten or more times. This chain links TRBV6-1 with TRBJ1-1; D is ambiguous. Germline CDR1 and CDR2: MNHNS and SASEGT. Deletions cut 6 bases from V and 7 bases from J, with 12 bases between. CDR3 length: 12 residues. Here the CDR3 DNA reads TGTGCCAGCAGAAGAGGTGCGAATGAAGCTTTCTTT. It encodes CASRRGANEAFF.

The V call is TRBV4-1, the J call TRBJ2-7, with 9 bases fitting TRBD1. The CDR3 totals 16 residues. Germline loops: CDR1 MGHRA, CDR2 YSYEKL. V lost 4 bases to trimming and J lost 4 bases; unmatched junction nucleotides: 11. The DNA of the CDR3 is TGCGCCAGCAGCCCCGTCACCCGGGACAGGGCGTACGAGCAGTACTTC. It codes for CASSPVTRDRAYEQYF.

This clonotype was picked up many times. This chain joins TRBV12-3 or TRBV12-4 and TRBJ1-2; 10 nucleotides align to TRBD1. The CDR3 is 13 residues long. Germline trimming cut 6 bases from V and 7 bases from J; bases unmatched to any gene: 5. This chain's CDR3 is CASRLRDRGGYTF. CDR3 sequence (DNA): TGTGCCAGCAGGCTCCGGGACAGGGGTGGCTACACCTTC.

In this sample, this clonotype turned up a few times. The chain recombines TRBV19 with TRBJ1-1, with a weak D call TRBD1 (5 bases). CDR3 length equals 15 residues. CDR1 is LNHDA and CDR2 is SQIVND in the germline V gene (reference sequence). V lost 6 bases and J 1 base, leaving 15 bases between the germline ends. CDR3 DNA: TGTGCCAGTAGACACGGAAGGGGCAGGAACACTGAAGCTTTCTTT. Protein product: CASRHGRGRNTEAFF.